Shown below are 11 T cell receptor beta chains from a single sample sequenced in a study of human T cells and chemical hapten exposure. Each CDR3 protein gets one entry after TCRdb re-called the RACE reads with MiXCR. The table shows around 76,000 distinct CDR3 sequences, with over 9.5% occurring only once. Time point in this sample: patch test 1, 2 weeks after DPC sensitization. Treatment described: therapeutic diphenylcyclopropenone sensitization with weekly scalp DPC. This specimen was whole blood, taken in connection with sensitization to the hapten diphenylcyclopropenone (DPC). The receptors derive from a woman aged 60 to 75 with alopecia areata. Some clones in this sample may be carry-over from other donors' samples.

There are a few counts of this clonotype. The chain employs TRBV7-9 and TRBJ2-3; maybe TRBD1 (5 bases). There are 19 residues in the CDR3. CDR1 and CDR2 (germline): SEHNR, FQNEAQ (reference sequence). V shed 5 bases and J shed 1 base, with 25 bases lying between them. CDR3 bases: TGTGCCAGCAGCCTCAGTTTACGAGTGCAGGGTCTTCGCACAGATACGCAGTATTTT. It translates to CASSLSLRVQGLRTDTQYF.

Many counts were recorded for this clonotype. CDR3 loop: CSARGDRRGEAFF. For the CDR3, the DNA is TGCAGTGCTAGAGGGGACAGACGAGGTGAAGCTTTCTTT. The chain links TRBV20-1 to TRBJ1-1; 7 nucleotides match TRBD1. The length of the CDR3 is 13 residues. The V gene end was trimmed by 1 base and the J gene end by 7 bases; junction bases not matched to a gene: 6. Germline CDR1 DFQATT, CDR2 SNEGSKA (reference sequence).

This chain links TRBV5-6 with TRBJ1-4; D gene uncertain. CDR1 is SGHDT and CDR2 is YYEEEE in the germline V gene. The CDR3 runs 15 residues. V dropped 0 bases and J dropped 0 bases, with 6 bases sitting between them. CDR3 sequence (DNA): TGTGCCAGCAGCTTGGACACGACAACTAATGAAAAACTGTTTTTT. The encoded protein is CASSLDTTTNEKLFF. Combining the CDR3 with reference TRBV5-6 and TRBJ1-4 gives the whole variable domain DAGVTQSPTHLIKTRGQQVTLRCSPKSGHDTVSWYQQALGQGPQFIFQYYEEEERQRGNFPDRFSGHQFPNYSSELNVNALLLGDSALYLCASSLDTTTNEKLFFGSGTQLSVL.

This clonotype has at least ten counts. The rearrangement uses TRBV6-1 and TRBJ1-5; possibly TRBD1 for D (5 bases). CDR1 MNHNS and CDR2 SASEGT come from the germline V gene. The CDR3 is 19 residues long. V lost 2 bases and J lost 0, with 20 bases in between. The chain's CDR3 is CASSENPPGSAYSNQPQHF. CDR3 in DNA: TGTGCCAGCAGTGAAAACCCGCCAGGGTCCGCGTATAGCAATCAGCCCCAGCATTTT.

This clonotype showed up just a few times. V usage is TRBV14 and J usage is TRBJ1-1; D call uncertain. CDR1 is SGHDN, CDR2 FVKESK, per germline. The CDR3 sequence is 14 residues long. The V gene lost 1 base and the J gene lost 4 bases, with 10 bases spanning the gap. The CDR3 DNA follows: TGTGCCAGCAGCCAAGCGCAGACGGGCACTGAAGCTTTCTTT. Its translation is CASSQAQTGTEAFF.

This clonotype has more than one count but fewer than ten. The CDR3 region is CASSLVTRGTYEQYF. The CDR3 region has the DNA TGTGCCAGCAGCTTAGTGACTAGGGGGACCTACGAGCAGTACTTC. The chain has TRBV7-2 and TRBJ2-7; D is possibly TRBD1 or TRBD2 (6 bases each). The CDR3 has 15 residues. With 1 base removed from V and 2 bases from J, the gap between germline ends came to 12 bases. Germline assignment: CDR1 SGHTA and CDR2 FQGNSA.

In its sample, this clonotype was seen many times. The chain is built from TRBV5-6 and TRBJ2-7; 7 bases are a match to TRBD2. The junction had 10 bases not matched to a gene; V was cut back by 3 bases and J by 1 base. CDR1 is SGHDT, CDR2 YYEEEE, per germline. The CDR3 contains 16 residues. The CDR3 sequence is CASSSTAGEESYEQYF. CDR3 DNA sequence: TGTGCCAGCAGCTCAACGGCGGGAGAGGAGTCCTACGAGCAGTACTTC.

This clonotype was observed a handful of times. V and J are TRBV9 and TRBJ2-3, with 8 bases fitting TRBD2. This CDR3 has 15 amino acids. The V segment lost 4 bases and the J segment 4 bases; nucleotides outside the gene matches: 8. Germline V CDR1 and CDR2: SGDLS, YYNGEE. The CDR3 sequence is CASSPTGRGADTQYF. The CDR3 DNA is TGTGCCAGCAGCCCAACCGGGAGGGGGGCAGATACGCAGTATTTT.

This clonotype was seen a few times. This rearrangement joins TRBV7-9 to TRBJ2-7; possibly TRBD1 or TRBD2 for D (5 bases each). CDR1 and CDR2 from the germline V gene are SEHNR and FQNEAQ (reference sequence). The germline V and J ends were trimmed by 11 bases and 1 base, with 15 bases remaining between them. The CDR3 runs 13 residues. The CDR3 nucleotides read TGTGCCTGCTCCGGGACGGATTCCTACGAGCAGTACTTC. This encodes CACSGTDSYEQYF.

On this clonotype itself: This may be a read error, as it is one base from a much larger clone. The CDR3 ends on some other residue instead of the conserved phenylalanine or tryptophan, so this is likely a read error. The chain uses TRBV5-1 and TRBJ2-7; possible D gene TRBD2, 5 bases. CDR3 size: 15 residues. Deletions cut 0 bases from V and 7 bases from J, with 17 bases between. CDR1 is SGHRS and CDR2 is YFSETQ in the germline V gene. The CDR3 region has the DNA TGCGCCAGCAGCTTGGGGGCTGGGGTAGCGTCTGAGCAGTACATC. Encoded protein: CASSLGAGVASEQYI.

Ten or more counts support this clonotype. The chain uses TRBV9 and TRBJ2-1, with 10 nucleotides matching TRBD2. The ends lost 0 bases at V and 0 bases at J; junction bases unmatched: 9. CDR1 and CDR2 (germline): SGDLS, YYNGEE. The CDR3 contains 19 residues. The CDR3 DNA is TGTGCCAGCAGCGTAGCTAGCGGGGGCCGAACTAGCTCCTACAATGAGCAGTTCTTC. Translation gives CASSVASGGRTSSYNEQFF.